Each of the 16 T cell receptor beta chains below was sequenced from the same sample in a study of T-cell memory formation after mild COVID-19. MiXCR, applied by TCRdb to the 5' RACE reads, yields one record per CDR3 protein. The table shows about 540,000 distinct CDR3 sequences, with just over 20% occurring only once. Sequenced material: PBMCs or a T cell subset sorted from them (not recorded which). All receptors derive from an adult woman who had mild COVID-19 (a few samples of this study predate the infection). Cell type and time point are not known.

In nucleotides, the CDR3 is TGTGCCAGCAGTTACTCGTTTGTGCGCCAGCTGGGGCAGGGAGACGCCTTAGCCAAAAACATTCAGTACTTC. This sequence encodes CASSYSFVRQLGQGDALAKNIQYF. The V gene is TRBV6-5, the J gene TRBJ2-4; D tentatively fits TRBD1 or TRBD2 (5 bases each). The CDR3 sequence is 24 residues long. Per germline, CDR1 MNHEY and CDR2 SVGAGI. V lost 0 bases and J 0 bases, leaving 33 bases between the germline ends.

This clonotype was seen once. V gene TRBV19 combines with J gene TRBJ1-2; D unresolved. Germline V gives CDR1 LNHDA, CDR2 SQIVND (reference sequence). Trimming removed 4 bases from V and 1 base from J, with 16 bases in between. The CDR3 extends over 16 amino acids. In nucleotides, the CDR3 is TGTGCCAGTAGTACTTGGACGGGCTGGCTTAACTATGGCTACACCTTC. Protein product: CASSTWTGWLNYGYTF.

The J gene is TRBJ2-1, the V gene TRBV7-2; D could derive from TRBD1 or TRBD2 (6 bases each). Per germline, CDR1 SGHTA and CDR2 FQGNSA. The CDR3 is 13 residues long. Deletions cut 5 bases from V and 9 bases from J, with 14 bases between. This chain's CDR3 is CASSRSGAGEQFF. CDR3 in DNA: TGTGCCAGCAGCCGGTCGGGGGCCGGTGAGCAGTTCTTC.

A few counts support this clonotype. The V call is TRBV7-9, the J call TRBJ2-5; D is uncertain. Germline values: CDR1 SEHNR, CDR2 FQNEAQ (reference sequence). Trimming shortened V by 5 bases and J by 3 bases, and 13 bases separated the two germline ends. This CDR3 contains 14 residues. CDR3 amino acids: CASSPVTTEETQYF. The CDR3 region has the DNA TGTGCCAGCAGCCCAGTAACTACTGAAGAGACCCAGTACTTC.

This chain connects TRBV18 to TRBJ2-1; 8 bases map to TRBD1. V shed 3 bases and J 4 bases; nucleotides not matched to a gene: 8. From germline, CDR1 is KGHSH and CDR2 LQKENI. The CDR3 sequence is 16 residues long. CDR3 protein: CASSPSSGGAYNEQFF. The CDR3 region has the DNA TGTGCCAGCTCACCTTCATCAGGGGGCGCATACAATGAGCAGTTCTTC.

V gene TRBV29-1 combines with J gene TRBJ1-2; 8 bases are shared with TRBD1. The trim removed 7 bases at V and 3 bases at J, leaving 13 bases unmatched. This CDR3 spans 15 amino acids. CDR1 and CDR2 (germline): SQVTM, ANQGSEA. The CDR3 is CSALGPGQDYYGYTF. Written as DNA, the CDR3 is TGCAGCGCCCTGGGACCGGGACAGGATTACTATGGCTACACCTTC.

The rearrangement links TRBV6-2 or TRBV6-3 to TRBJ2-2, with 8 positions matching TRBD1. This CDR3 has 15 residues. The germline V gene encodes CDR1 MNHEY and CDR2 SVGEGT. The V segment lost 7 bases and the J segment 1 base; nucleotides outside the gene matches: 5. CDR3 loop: CASTRGTGNTGELFF. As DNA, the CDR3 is TGTGCCAGCACCCGCGGGACAGGGAACACCGGGGAGCTGTTTTTT.

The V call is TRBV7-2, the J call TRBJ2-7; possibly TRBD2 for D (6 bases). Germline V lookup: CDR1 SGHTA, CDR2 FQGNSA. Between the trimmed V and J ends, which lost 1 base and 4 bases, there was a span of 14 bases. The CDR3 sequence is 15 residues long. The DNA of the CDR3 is TGTGCCAGCAGCTTAGGATGGCGGGGCGGTTACGAGCAGTACTTC. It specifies CASSLGWRGGYEQYF.

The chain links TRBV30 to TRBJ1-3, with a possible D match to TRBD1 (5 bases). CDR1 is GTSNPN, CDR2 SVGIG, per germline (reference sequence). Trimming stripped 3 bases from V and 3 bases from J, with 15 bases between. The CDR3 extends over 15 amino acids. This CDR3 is CAWRDQGVNGNTIYF. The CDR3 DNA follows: TGTGCCTGGAGGGATCAAGGGGTGAATGGAAACACCATATATTTT.

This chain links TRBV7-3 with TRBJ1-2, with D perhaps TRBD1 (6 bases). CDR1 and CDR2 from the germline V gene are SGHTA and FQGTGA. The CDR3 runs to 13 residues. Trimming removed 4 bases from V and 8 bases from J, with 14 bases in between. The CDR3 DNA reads TGTGCCAGCAGCTACCCCGGGGGCGAAGGCTACACCTTC. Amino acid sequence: CASSYPGGEGYTF.

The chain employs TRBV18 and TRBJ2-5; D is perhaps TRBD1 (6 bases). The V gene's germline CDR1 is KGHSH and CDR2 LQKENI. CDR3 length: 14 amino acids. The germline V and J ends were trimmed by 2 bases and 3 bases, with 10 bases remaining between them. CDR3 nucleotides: TGTGCCAGCTCACCAACTAGGACAGAAGAGACCCAGTACTTC. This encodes CASSPTRTEETQYF.

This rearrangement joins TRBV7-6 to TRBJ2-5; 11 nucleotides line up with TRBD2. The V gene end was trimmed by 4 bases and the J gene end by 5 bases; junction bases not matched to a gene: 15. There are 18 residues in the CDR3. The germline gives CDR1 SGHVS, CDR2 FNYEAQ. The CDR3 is CASSYTGTSGDIGETQYF. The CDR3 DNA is TGTGCCAGCAGCTATACTGGGACTAGCGGAGATATTGGGGAGACCCAGTACTTC. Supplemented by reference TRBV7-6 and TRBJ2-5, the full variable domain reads GAGVSQSPRYKVTKRGQDVALRCDPISGHVSLYWYRQALGQGPEFLTYFNYEAQQDKSGLPNDRFSAERPEGSISTLTIQRTEQRDSAMYRCASSYTGTSGDIGETQYFGPGTRLLVL.

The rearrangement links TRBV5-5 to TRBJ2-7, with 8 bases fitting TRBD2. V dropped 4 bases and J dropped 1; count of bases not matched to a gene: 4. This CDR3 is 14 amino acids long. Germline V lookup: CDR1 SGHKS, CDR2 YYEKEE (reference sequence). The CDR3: CASSPREGSYEQYF. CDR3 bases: TGTGCCAGCAGCCCCCGGGAGGGATCCTACGAGCAGTACTTC.

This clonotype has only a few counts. The CDR3 sequence: CASSSGGSLYGSNQPQHF. In DNA, the CDR3 is TGTGCCAGCAGTTCCGGGGGTTCGCTTTATGGCAGCAATCAGCCCCAGCATTTT. The genes are TRBV12-3 or TRBV12-4 and TRBJ1-5, with a weak D call TRBD1 (5 bases). The CDR3 is made up of 18 amino acids. The V and J ends lost 4 bases and 1 base respectively, with 20 bases between them.

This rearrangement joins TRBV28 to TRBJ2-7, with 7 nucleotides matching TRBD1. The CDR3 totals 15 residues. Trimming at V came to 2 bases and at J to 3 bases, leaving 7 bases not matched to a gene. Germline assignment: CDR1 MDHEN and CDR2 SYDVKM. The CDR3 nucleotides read TGTGCCAGCAGTTTAGGGACAACAGGGGACTACGAGCAGTACTTC. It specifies CASSLGTTGDYEQYF.

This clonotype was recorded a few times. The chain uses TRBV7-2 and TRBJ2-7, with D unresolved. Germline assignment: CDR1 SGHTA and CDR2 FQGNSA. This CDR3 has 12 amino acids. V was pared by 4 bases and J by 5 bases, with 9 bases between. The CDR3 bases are TGTGCCAGCAGCTCTTACACCGACGAGCAGTACTTC. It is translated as CASSSYTDEQYF.